This TCR beta chain was sequenced during a study of T cell responses to AZD1222 COVID-19 vaccine. Study observations and caveats: Reportedly, nearly half the spike-specific TCRs target unmutated variant regions. Recipients of two AZD1222 doses showed rising Spike-specific TCR breadth and depth.

Note on this clone: Antigen unknown.

Germline CDR1 reads SGHKS; CDR2 reads YYEKEE (reference sequence). The ends were cut back, 2 bases at V and 3 bases at J, with 11 bases in the middle. CDR3 length: 14 amino acids. Clones were sequenced by immunoSEQ multiplex PCR, and TCRdb holds only the in-frame ones, with some missing. The sample has more than 150,000 clones; around nine tenths are singletons. The receptor was derived from an adult who had recovered from COVID-19. The J gene is TRBJ1-1, the V gene TRBV5-5; the D is unclear. Sequencing used peripheral blood, obtained after recovery from COVID-19. The CDR3 region has the DNA TGTGCCAGCAGCTTTGGATGGCCTCACACTGAAGCTTTCTTT. It yields the protein CASSFGWPHTEAFF.